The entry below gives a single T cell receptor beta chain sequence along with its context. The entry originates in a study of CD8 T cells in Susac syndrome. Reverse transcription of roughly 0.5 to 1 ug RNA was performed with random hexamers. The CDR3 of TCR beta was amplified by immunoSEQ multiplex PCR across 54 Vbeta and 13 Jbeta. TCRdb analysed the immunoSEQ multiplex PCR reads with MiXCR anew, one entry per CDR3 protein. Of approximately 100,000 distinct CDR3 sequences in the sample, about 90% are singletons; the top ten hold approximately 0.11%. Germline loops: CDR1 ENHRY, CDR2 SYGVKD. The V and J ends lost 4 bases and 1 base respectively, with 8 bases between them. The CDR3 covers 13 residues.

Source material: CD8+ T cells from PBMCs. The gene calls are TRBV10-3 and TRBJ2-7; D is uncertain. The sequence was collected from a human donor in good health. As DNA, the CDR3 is TGTGCCATCAGTGCGGCTGGGTCCTACGAGCAGTACTTC. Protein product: CAISAAGSYEQYF.